A selection of T cell receptor beta chains follows, all from one sample in a study of T-cell memory formation after mild COVID-19. TCRdb reprocessed the 5' RACE reads via MiXCR and lists one record per CDR3 protein. Among 150,000 to 200,000 distinct CDR3 sequences, 18% were seen once, and the ten largest hold approximately 4%. Sequencing input: PBMCs or a T cell subset sorted from them (not recorded which). The receptors shown here come from a young man who had mild COVID-19 (a few samples of this study predate the infection). Cell type and time point are not known. Both conserved end residues are part of each CDR3. The D gene is left open where the match is weak. A clone size is listed for some rows: how often the clone was seen (once, few, many), or a class if it is expanded.

-	TRBV5-1	TRBJ2-7	many	TGCGCCAGCAGCTCCGAAGGGGCCACTACGGGGGAGCAGTACTTC	CASSSEGATTGEQYF
-	TRBV6-1	TRBJ1-5	-	TGTGCCAGCAGTGAGATTAGCAATCAGCCCCAGCATTTT	CASSEISNQPQHF
-	TRBV7-2	TRBJ2-7	-	TGTGCCAGCAGCTTAGTTTGGACTGGAACGTTCGAGCAGTACTTC	CASSLVWTGTFEQYF
TRBD2	TRBV10-3	TRBJ2-2	few	TGTGCCATCAGTCGAGCGGGGCTCACCGGGGAGCTGTTTTTT	CAISRAGLTGELFF
TRBD1	TRBV6-5	TRBJ1-2	few	TGTGCCAGCAGTTACATGACAGGGGGGCACTATGGCTACACCTTC	CASSYMTGGHYGYTF
-	TRBV4-2	TRBJ1-1	-	TGTGCCAGCAGCCAAGGGGAGGGGTATTATTATAGTAACACTGAAGCTTTCTTT	CASSQGEGYYYSNTEAFF
-	TRBV20-1	TRBJ2-2	few	TGCAGTGCTAGTAGAGGGTCCGGGGAGCTGTTTTTT	CSASRGSGELFF
-	TRBV5-1	TRBJ2-1	many	TGCGCCAGCAGAATGGACGGGGGTGTGAATGAGCAGTTCTTC	CASRMDGGVNEQFF
TRBD1	TRBV7-6	TRBJ2-4	few	TGTGCCAGCAGCTTATACCAGGGGGAGCTCATTCAGTACTTC	CASSLYQGELIQYF
-	TRBV6-6	TRBJ1-1	-	TGTGCCAGCACCCAATGGGGTATGAACACTGAAGCTTTCTTT	CASTQWGMNTEAFF
TRBD1	TRBV5-1	TRBJ2-1	-	TGCGCCAGCAGCTCAAGACAGGGGAACAATGAGCAGTTCTTC	CASSSRQGNNEQFF
-	TRBV6-5	TRBJ1-1	many	TGTGCCAGCATTTTTCGAGGGCCCGCCGGCACTGAAGCTTTCTTT	CASIFRGPAGTEAFF
-	TRBV12-3/TRBV12-4	TRBJ1-1	-	TGTGCCAGCACCACCTCAGGGGTGGGGGCTGAAGCTTTCTTT	CASTTSGVGAEAFF
-	TRBV6-5	TRBJ2-3	-	TGTGCCAGCAGTTACTCGACGGGATCAGATACGCAGTATTTT	CASSYSTGSDTQYF
-	TRBV5-1	TRBJ2-2	-	TGCGCCAGCAGCTTACTAGTAAACACCGGGGAGCTGTTTTTT	CASSLLVNTGELFF
TRBD2	TRBV12-3/TRBV12-4	TRBJ2-3	many	TGTGCCAGCACCTCAAGCGGGGGAGATACGCAGTATTTT	CASTSSGGDTQYF
-	TRBV12-3/TRBV12-4	TRBJ1-1	many	TGTGCCAGCAGTTTGACGGGGGAGCCTGAAGCTTTCTTT	CASSLTGEPEAFF
TRBD2	TRBV5-1	TRBJ2-1	-	TGCGCCAGCTCCAGACTAGCGGGGACACTTTACAATGAGCAGTTCTTC	CASSRLAGTLYNEQFF
TRBD1	TRBV15	TRBJ1-5	few	TGTGCCACCAGCGGGACAGGGACAAATCAGCCCCAGCATTTT	CATSGTGTNQPQHF
-	TRBV6-6	TRBJ1-2	few	TGTGCCAGCAGTACCCGCCCGATGGAATACACCTTC	CASSTRPMEYTF
TRBD2	TRBV2	TRBJ2-3	-	TGTGCCAGCAGTACCACGCGGGAGGATACGCAGTATTTT	CASSTTREDTQYF
TRBD1	TRBV12-3/TRBV12-4	TRBJ1-5	many	TGTGCCAGCAGCTGGGACAGACTCCAGCCCCAGCATTTT	CASSWDRLQPQHF
-	TRBV6-1	TRBJ2-7	few	TGTGCCAGCAGTGAATTCGGAGCAAACTACGAGCAGTACTTC	CASSEFGANYEQYF
-	TRBV9	TRBJ1-1	-	TGTGCCAGCAGCGTAGTGGGTGGGAGCGCTGAAGCTTTCTTT	CASSVVGGSAEAFF
-	TRBV5-1	TRBJ2-1	-	TGCGCCAGCAGCTTGGTTCCGGCTAGCTCTCATCTCAATGAGCAGTTCTTC	CASSLVPASSHLNEQFF
TRBD1	TRBV4-3	TRBJ2-7	few	TGCGCCAGCAGCCAAGGTTATGGACAGGCCTACGAGCAGTACTTC	CASSQGYGQAYEQYF
TRBD1	TRBV7-9	TRBJ1-1	-	TGTGCCAGCAGCGACCCACAGGGGCCTTACACTGAAGCTTTCTTT	CASSDPQGPYTEAFF
TRBD1	TRBV6-5	TRBJ2-7	many	TGTGCCAGCAGTTACTCGAGAGGGGGACAGGGAGCAAACGAGCAGTACTTC	CASSYSRGGQGANEQYF
TRBD1	TRBV11-2	TRBJ2-5	-	TGTGCCAGCAGCTCGGGACAGGGGGCCGGGGAGACCCAGTACTTC	CASSSGQGAGETQYF
TRBD2	TRBV7-6	TRBJ2-3	few	TGTGCCAGCAGCTCAACACCGGGACTAGGCACAGATACGCAGTATTTT	CASSSTPGLGTDTQYF
-	TRBV5-1	TRBJ1-2	few	TGCGCCAGCGTCCCTGGACAGCCCGCTGGTAACTATGGCTACACCTTC	CASVPGQPAGNYGYTF
-	TRBV29-1	TRBJ2-5	-	TGCAGCGTCCGTGCAAGGCTCCAAGAGACCCAGTACTTC	CSVRARLQETQYF
-	TRBV12-3/TRBV12-4	TRBJ1-5	few	TGTGCCAGCAAGGACAGTAATCAGCCCCAGCATTTT	CASKDSNQPQHF
TRBD1	TRBV7-9	TRBJ1-5	-	TGTGCCAGCAGCTCGAACCGACAGGGCTTCGGTCAGCCCCAGCATTTT	CASSSNRQGFGQPQHF
TRBD1	TRBV11-2	TRBJ2-5	-	TGTGCCAGCACCTGGGGGACAGAACACCAAGAGACCCAGTACTTC	CASTWGTEHQETQYF
-	TRBV5-1	TRBJ2-2	-	TGCGCCAGCAGCACGGGACTGGCGAACACCGGGGAGCTGTTTTTT	CASSTGLANTGELFF
-	TRBV6-1	TRBJ1-1	few	TGTGCCAGCAGTGAATCCGGGAACACTGAAGCTTTCTTT	CASSESGNTEAFF